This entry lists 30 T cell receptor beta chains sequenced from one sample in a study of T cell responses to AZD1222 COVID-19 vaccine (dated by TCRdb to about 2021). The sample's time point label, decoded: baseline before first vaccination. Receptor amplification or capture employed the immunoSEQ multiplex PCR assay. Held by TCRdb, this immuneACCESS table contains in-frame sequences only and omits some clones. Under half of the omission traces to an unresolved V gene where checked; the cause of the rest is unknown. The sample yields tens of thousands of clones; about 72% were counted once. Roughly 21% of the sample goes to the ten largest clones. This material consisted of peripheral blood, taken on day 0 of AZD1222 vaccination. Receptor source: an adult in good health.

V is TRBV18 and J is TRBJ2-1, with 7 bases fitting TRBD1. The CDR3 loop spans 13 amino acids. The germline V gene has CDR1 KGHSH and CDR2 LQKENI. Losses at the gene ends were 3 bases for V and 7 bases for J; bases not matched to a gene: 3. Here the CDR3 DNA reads TGTGCCAGCTCACCTCAGACAGGGAATGAGCAGTTCTTC. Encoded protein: CASSPQTGNEQFF.

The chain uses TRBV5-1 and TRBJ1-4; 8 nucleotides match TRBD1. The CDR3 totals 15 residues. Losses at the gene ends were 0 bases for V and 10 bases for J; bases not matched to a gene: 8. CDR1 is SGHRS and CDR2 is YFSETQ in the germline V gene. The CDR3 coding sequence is TGCGCCAGCAGCTTGGAAGCAGGGGGCGCCGCAAAACTGTTTTTT. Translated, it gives CASSLEAGGAAKLFF.

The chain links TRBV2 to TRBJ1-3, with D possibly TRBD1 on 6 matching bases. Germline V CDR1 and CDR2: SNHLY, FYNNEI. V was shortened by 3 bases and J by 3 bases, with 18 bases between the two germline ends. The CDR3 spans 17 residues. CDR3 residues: CASSETAGEAHGNTIYF. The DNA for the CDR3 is TGTGCCAGCAGTGAGACGGCAGGGGAGGCCCATGGAAACACCATATATTTT.

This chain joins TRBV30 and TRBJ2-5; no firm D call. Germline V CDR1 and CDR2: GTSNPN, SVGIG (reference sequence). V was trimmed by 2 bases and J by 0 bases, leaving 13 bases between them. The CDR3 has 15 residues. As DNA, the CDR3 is TGTGCCTGGAGTTTGAGAGGCAGCCACCAAGAGACCCAGTACTTC. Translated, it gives CAWSLRGSHQETQYF.

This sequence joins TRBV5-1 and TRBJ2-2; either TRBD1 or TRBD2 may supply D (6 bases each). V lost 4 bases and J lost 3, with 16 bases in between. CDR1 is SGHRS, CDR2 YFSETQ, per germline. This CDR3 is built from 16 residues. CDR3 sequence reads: CASSPRGGHDTGELFF. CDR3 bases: TGCGCCAGCAGCCCGCGAGGGGGGCACGACACCGGGGAGCTGTTTTTT.

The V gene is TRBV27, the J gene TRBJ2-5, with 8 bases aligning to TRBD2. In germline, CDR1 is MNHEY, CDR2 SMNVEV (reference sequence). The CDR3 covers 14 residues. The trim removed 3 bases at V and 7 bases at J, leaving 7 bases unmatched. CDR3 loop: CASSFRTSGGTQYF. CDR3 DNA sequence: TGTGCCAGCAGTTTTCGTACTAGCGGTGGGACCCAGTACTTC.

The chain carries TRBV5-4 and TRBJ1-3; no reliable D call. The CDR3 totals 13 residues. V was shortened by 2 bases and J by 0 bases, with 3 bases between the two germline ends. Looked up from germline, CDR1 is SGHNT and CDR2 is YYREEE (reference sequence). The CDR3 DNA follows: TGTGCCAGCAGCTTATTCTCTGGAAACACCATATATTTT. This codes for CASSLFSGNTIYF.

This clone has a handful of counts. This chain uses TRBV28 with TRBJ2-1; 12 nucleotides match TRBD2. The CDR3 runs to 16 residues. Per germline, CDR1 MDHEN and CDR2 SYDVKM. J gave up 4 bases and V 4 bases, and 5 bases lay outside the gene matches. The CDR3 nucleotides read TGTGCCAGCAGTTCGGCCGGGACTAGCGGGTACAATGAGCAGTTCTTC. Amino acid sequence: CASSSAGTSGYNEQFF.

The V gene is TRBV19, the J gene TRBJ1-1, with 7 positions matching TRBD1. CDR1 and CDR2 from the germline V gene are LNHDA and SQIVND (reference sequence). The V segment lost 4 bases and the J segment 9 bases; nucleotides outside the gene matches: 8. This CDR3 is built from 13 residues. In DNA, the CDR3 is TGTGCCAGTAGTACCGGGACAGATAACCAAGCTTTCTTT. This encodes CASSTGTDNQAFF. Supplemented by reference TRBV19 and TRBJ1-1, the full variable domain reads DGGITQSPKYLFRKEGQNVTLSCEQNLNHDAMYWYRQDPGQGLRLIYYSQIVNDFQKGDIAEGYSVSREKKESFPLTVTSAQKNPTAFYLCASSTGTDNQAFFGQGTRLTVV.

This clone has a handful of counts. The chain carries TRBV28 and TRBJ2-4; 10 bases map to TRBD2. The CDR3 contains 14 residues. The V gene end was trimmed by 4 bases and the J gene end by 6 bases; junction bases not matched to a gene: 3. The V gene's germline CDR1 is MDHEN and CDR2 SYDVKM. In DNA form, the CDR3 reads TGTGCCAGCAGTTCTCCTAGCGGGGGAAACATTCAGTACTTC. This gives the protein CASSSPSGGNIQYF.

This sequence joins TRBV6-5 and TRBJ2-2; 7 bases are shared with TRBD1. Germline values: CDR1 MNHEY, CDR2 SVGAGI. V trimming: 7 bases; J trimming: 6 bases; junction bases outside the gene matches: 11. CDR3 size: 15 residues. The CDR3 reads CASMKRQGQSGELFF. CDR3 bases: TGTGCCAGCATGAAAAGGCAGGGACAGTCCGGGGAGCTGTTTTTT.

CDR3 coding DNA: TGTGCCAGCAGCCGGGGGGCCCGCGCGGGGGAGCAGTACTTC. This gives the protein CASSRGARAGEQYF. The chain joins TRBV7-9 to TRBJ2-7, with D possibly being TRBD2 (7 bases). There are 14 residues in the CDR3. The germline V and J ends were trimmed by 5 bases and 7 bases, with 18 bases remaining between them. Germline V CDR1 and CDR2: SEHNR, FQNEAQ (reference sequence).

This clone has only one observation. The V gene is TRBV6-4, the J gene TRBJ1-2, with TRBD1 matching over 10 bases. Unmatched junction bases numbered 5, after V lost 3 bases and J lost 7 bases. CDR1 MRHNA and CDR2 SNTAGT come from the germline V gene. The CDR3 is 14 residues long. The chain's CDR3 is CASSEGQGIGGYTF. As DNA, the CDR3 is TGTGCCAGCAGTGAGGGACAGGGGATTGGTGGCTACACCTTC.

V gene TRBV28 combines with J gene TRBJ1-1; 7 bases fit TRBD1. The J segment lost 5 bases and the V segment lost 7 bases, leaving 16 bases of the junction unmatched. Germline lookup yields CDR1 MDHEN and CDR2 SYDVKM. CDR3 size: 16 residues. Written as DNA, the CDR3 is TGTGCCAGCACCATAGCACAGGGGAGGGGAAAAACTGAAGCTTTCTTT. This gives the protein CASTIAQGRGKTEAFF.

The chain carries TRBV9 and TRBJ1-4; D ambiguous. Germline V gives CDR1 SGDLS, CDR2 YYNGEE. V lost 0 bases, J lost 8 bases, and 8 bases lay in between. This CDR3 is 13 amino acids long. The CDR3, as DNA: TGTGCCAGCAGCGTAGACGGAGGCGAAAAACTGTTTTTT. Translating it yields CASSVDGGEKLFF.

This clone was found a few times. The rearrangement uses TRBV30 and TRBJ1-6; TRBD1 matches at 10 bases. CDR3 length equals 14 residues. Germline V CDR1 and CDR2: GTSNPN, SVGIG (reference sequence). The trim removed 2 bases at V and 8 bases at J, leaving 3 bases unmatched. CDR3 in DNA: TGTGCCTGGAGTACCGGGACAGGGGATTCACCCCTCCACTTT. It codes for CAWSTGTGDSPLHF.

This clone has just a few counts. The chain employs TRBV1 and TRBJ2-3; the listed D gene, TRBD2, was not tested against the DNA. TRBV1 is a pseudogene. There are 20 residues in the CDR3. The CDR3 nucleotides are TGCACCAGCAGCCAAGGGGGACTAGCGGGAGGGTTTCCATGGGGAGATACGCAGTATTTT. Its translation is CTSSQGGLAGGFPWGDTQYF.

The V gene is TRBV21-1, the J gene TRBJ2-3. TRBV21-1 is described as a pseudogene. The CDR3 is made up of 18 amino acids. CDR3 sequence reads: CASSHRPRVEKGTDTQYF. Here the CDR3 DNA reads TGTGCCAGCAGCCACCGACCTAGGGTTGAGAAGGGCACAGATACGCAGTATTTT.

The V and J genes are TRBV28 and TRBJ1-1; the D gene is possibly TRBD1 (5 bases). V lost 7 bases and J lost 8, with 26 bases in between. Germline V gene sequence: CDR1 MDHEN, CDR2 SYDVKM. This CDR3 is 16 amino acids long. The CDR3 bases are TGTGCCAGCACCCGGGGTGGAGGGTCTCGGGGCCGCGAAGCTTTCTTT. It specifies CASTRGGGSRGREAFF.

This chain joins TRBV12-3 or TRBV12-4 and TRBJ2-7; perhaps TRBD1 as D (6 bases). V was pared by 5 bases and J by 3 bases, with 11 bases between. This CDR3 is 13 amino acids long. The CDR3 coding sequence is TGTGCCAGCAGTCCAGGGGTAAACTACGAGCAGTACTTC. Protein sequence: CASSPGVNYEQYF.

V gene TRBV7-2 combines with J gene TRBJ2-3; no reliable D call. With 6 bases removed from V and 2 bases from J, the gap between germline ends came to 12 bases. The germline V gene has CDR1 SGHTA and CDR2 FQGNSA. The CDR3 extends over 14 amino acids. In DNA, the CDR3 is TGTGCCAGCAGTCAAACGGATTTCACAGATACGCAGTATTTT. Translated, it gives CASSQTDFTDTQYF.

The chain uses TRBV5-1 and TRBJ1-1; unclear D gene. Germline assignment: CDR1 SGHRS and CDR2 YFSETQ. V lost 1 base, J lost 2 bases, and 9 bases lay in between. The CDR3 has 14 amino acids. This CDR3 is CASSLTTANTEAFF. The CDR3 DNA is TGCGCCAGCAGCTTGACTACCGCCAACACTGAAGCTTTCTTT.

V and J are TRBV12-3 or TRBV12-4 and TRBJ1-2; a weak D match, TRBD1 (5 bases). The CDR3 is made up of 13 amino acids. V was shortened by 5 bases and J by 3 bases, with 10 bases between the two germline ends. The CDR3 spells CASSPGTYYGYTF. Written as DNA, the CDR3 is TGTGCCAGCAGTCCCGGGACCTACTATGGCTACACCTTC.

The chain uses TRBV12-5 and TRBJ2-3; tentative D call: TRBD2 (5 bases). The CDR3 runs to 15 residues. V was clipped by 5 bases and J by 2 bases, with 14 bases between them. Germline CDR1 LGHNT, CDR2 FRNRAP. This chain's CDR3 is CASGAPAESTDTQYF. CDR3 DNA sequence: TGTGCTAGTGGTGCCCCAGCGGAGTCCACAGATACGCAGTATTTT. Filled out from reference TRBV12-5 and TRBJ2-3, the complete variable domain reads DARVTQTPRHKVTEMGQEVTMRCQPILGHNTVFWYRQTMMQGLELLAYFRNRAPLDDSGMPKDRFSAEMPDATLATLKIQPSEPRDSAVYFCASGAPAESTDTQYFGPGTRLTVL.

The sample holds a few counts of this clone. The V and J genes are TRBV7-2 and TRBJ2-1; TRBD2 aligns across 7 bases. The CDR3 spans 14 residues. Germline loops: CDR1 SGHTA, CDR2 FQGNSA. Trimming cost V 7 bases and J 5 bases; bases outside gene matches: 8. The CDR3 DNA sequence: TGTGCCAGCATGGGCGGGAGCCTCCACAATGAGCAGTTCTTC. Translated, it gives CASMGGSLHNEQFF.

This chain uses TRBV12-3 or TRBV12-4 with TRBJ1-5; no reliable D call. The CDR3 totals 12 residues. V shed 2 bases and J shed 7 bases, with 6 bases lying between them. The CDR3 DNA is TGTGCCAGCAGTTTACCGGGACAGCCCCAGCATTTT. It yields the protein CASSLPGQPQHF.

The chain's CDR3 is CASSIGGGHFYGYTF. DNA of the CDR3: TGTGCCAGTAGTATAGGTGGAGGACACTTCTATGGCTACACCTTC. The gene calls are TRBV19 and TRBJ1-2; tentative D call: TRBD1 (5 bases). The germline V and J ends were trimmed by 1 base and 4 bases, with 13 bases remaining between them. Germline values: CDR1 LNHDA, CDR2 SQIVND (reference sequence). The CDR3 totals 15 residues. Combining the CDR3 with reference TRBV19 and TRBJ1-2 gives the whole variable domain DGGITQSPKYLFRKEGQNVTLSCEQNLNHDAMYWYRQDPGQGLRLIYYSQIVNDFQKGDIAEGYSVSREKKESFPLTVTSAQKNPTAFYLCASSIGGGHFYGYTFGSGTRLTVV.

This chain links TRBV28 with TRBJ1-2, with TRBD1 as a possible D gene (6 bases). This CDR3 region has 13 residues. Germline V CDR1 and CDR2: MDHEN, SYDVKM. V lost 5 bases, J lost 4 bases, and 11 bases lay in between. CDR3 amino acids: CASSRGGTYGYTF. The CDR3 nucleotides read TGTGCCAGCAGTCGAGGGGGTACCTATGGCTACACCTTC.

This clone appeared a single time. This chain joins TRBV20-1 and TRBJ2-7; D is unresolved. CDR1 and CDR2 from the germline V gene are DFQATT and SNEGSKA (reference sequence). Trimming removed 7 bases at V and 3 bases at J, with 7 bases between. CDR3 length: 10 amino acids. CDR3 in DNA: TGCAGTGTCGACAACTACGAGCAGTACTTC. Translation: CSVDNYEQYF.

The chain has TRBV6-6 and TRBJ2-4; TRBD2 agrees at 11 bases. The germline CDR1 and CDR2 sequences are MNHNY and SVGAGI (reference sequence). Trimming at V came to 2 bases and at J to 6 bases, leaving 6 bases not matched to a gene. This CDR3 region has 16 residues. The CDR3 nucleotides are TGTGCCAGCAGTTACGGGGCTAGCGGGAGGCGAAACATTCAGTACTTC. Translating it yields CASSYGASGRRNIQYF.